Listed below are T cell receptor beta chains from one sample, sequenced in a study of glioma-infiltrating T cells. TCRdb itself ran the multiplex PCR reads through MiXCR, one entry per CDR3 protein. The sample records about 12,000 distinct CDR3 sequences, 26% being singletons. The sequenced sample consisted of glioma tissue, nonneoplastic brain tissue, or PBMCs (not recorded which). These receptors all come from a human donor with low-grade glioma or glioblastoma, undergoing nonglioma brain surgery, or in good health (not recorded which). The CDR3 runs from the conserved cysteine through the conserved F or W. D genes are given only for firm matches. Rows give clone size only sometimes, using once, few, many, or a class for an expanded clone.

cdr3_aa,cdr3_nt,d_call,j_call,clone_size,cdr3_length,v_call
CASSDGQNSPLHF,TGTGCCAGCAGTGACGGACAAAATTCACCCCTCCACTTT,-,TRBJ1-6,many,13,TRBV6-4
CASSPETSASYEQYF,TGTGCCAGCTCACCAGAAACTAGCGCCTCCTACGAGCAGTACTTC,TRBD2,TRBJ2-7,once,15,TRBV18
CSARVRLLFYEQYF,TGCAGTGCTAGAGTGAGACTGCTTTTCTACGAGCAGTACTTC,-,TRBJ2-7,medium-sized,14,TRBV20-1
CASRSQGDYSPLHF,TGTGCCAGCAGATCACAGGGGGATTACTCACCCCTCCACTTT,TRBD1,TRBJ1-6,many,14,TRBV28
CASSGQSSYNSPLHF,TGTGCCAGCAGTGGACAGAGCTCCTATAATTCACCCCTCCACTTT,-,TRBJ1-6,many,15,TRBV6-1
CASKKQGETEKLFF,TGTGCCAGTAAAAAGCAGGGCGAGACTGAAAAACTGTTTTTT,-,TRBJ1-4,many,14,TRBV19
CATSDYRDYNEQFF,TGTGCCACCAGTGATTACCGGGACTACAATGAGCAGTTCTTC,-,TRBJ2-1,-,14,TRBV24-1
CSARERPNRGRYYGYTF,TGCAGTGCTAGAGAGCGGCCAAACAGGGGGCGCTACTATGGCTACACCTTC,TRBD1,TRBJ1-2,many,17,TRBV20-1
CASFKGEQYF,TGCGCCAGCTTTAAGGGGGAGCAGTACTTC,-,TRBJ2-7,-,10,TRBV6-1
CASSQDKTSGGPGTDTQYF,TGCGCCAGCAGCCAAGATAAGACTAGCGGGGGGCCCGGCACAGATACGCAGTATTTT,TRBD2,TRBJ2-3,-,19,TRBV4-1
CASSRQGRTSNQPQHF,TGTGCCAGCAGTAGACAGGGGAGGACTAGCAATCAGCCCCAGCATTTT,TRBD1,TRBJ1-5,many,16,TRBV28
CSATSGALAGRYF,TGCAGCGCTACTTCCGGCGCACTAGCGGGAAGGTATTTT,TRBD2,TRBJ2-3,-,13,TRBV29-1
CASNLLGTQYF,TGTGCCAGCAATCTCTTAGGGACCCAGTACTTC,-,TRBJ2-5,few,11,TRBV12-3/TRBV12-4
CASSPRTGDKGTEAFF,TGTGCCAGCAGCCCGCGGACAGGGGACAAGGGCACTGAAGCTTTCTTT,TRBD1,TRBJ1-1,-,16,TRBV5-4
CASSAILAGARNEQFF,TGTGCCAGCAGTGCTATCCTAGCGGGAGCTCGGAATGAGCAGTTCTTC,TRBD2,TRBJ2-1,medium-sized,16,TRBV25-1
CASSERESYNEQFF,TGCGCCAGCAGTGAGCGGGAGTCCTACAATGAGCAGTTCTTC,-,TRBJ2-1,few,14,TRBV10-2
CASSAQTGTQETQYF,TGTGCCAGCAGTGCGCAGACAGGGACGCAAGAGACCCAGTACTTC,TRBD1,TRBJ2-5,many,15,TRBV28
CASSWTGVNIQYF,TGTGCCAGCAGTTGGACAGGGGTGAACATTCAGTACTTC,TRBD1,TRBJ2-4,many,13,TRBV28
CASSEGDRDTGELFF,TGTGCCAGCAGTGAGGGGGACAGGGACACCGGGGAGCTGTTTTTT,TRBD1,TRBJ2-2,many,15,TRBV25-1
CASSPRGQFNYEQYF,TGTGCCAGCAGTCCCCGGGGACAGTTCAACTACGAGCAGTACTTC,TRBD1,TRBJ2-7,-,15,TRBV14
CASSQISGRGVYF,TGTGCCAGCAGCCAAATCAGCGGGAGGGGGGTTTACTTC,TRBD2,TRBJ2-5,many,13,TRBV3-1
CASSQEGPGGNQPQHF,TGCGCCAGCAGCCAAGAGGGGCCAGGGGGCAATCAGCCCCAGCATTTT,-,TRBJ1-5,medium-sized,16,TRBV4-1
CASSPPLSYGYTF,TGTGCCAGCTCACCACCGCTGTCCTATGGCTACACCTTC,-,TRBJ1-2,-,13,TRBV18
CASGDSNCEAFF,TGTGCTAGTGGTGACAGTAACTGTGAAGCTTTCTTT,-,TRBJ1-1,-,12,TRBV12-5
CASSESGMNTGELFF,TGTGCCAGCAGTGAAAGCGGGATGAACACCGGGGAGCTGTTTTTT,TRBD2,TRBJ2-2,many,15,TRBV6-1
CAPTGVMNTEAFF,TGTGCTCCCACCGGGGTCATGAACACTGAAGCTTTCTTT,-,TRBJ1-1,-,13,TRBV19
CASSVRGFSNEQFF,TGTGCCAGTAGTGTCCGAGGGTTCTCAAATGAGCAGTTCTTC,-,TRBJ2-1,medium-sized,14,TRBV19
CASSLCGRAIGNEQFF,TGTGCCAGCAGTTTATGCGGGAGGGCCATAGGCAATGAGCAGTTCTTC,TRBD2,TRBJ2-1,-,16,TRBV27
CASSLEVAGGGEQFF,TGCGCCAGCAGCTTGGAGGTAGCGGGAGGGGGTGAGCAGTTCTTC,TRBD2,TRBJ2-1,few,15,TRBV5-1
CATADSTDTQYF,TGTGCCACGGCAGATAGCACAGATACGCAGTATTTT,-,TRBJ2-3,many,12,TRBV24-1
CASSLNPDRGDEQFF,TGTGCCAGCAGCCTCAACCCCGACAGGGGCGATGAGCAGTTCTTC,TRBD1,TRBJ2-1,-,15,TRBV11-1
CASIGHYSYEHYF,TGTGCCAGCATCGGACATTACTCCTACGAGCATTACTTC,-,TRBJ2-7,-,13,TRBV6-2/TRBV6-3
CAIQGEGPDTQYF,TGTGCCATACAGGGGGAAGGTCCAGATACGCAGTATTTT,TRBD1,TRBJ2-3,-,13,TRBV2
CASSTGQGNTGELFF,TGCGCCAGCAGTACGGGACAGGGTAACACCGGGGAGCTGTTTTTT,TRBD1,TRBJ2-2,few,15,TRBV10-1
CASSQERSSWGATQYF,TGTGCCAGCAGCCAAGAGCGGTCTAGCTGGGGGGCGACCCAGTACTTC,-,TRBJ2-5,many,16,TRBV4-2
CASSQEWTGGNTGELFF,TGCGCCAGCAGCCAAGAATGGACAGGGGGGAACACCGGGGAGCTGTTTTTT,TRBD1,TRBJ2-2,few,17,TRBV4-1
CSTRGVSQNTEAFF,TGCAGTACCAGGGGCGTCTCTCAAAACACTGAAGCTTTCTTT,-,TRBJ1-1,few,14,TRBV20-1
CASSQTDRTVGQPQHF,TGCGCCAGCAGCCAGACGGACAGGACGGTGGGTCAGCCCCAGCATTTT,TRBD1,TRBJ1-5,many,16,TRBV4-1
CAITRGSVSEQFF,TGTGCCATCACCCGGGGGAGCGTCAGTGAGCAGTTCTTC,-,TRBJ2-1,-,13,TRBV12-3/TRBV12-4